This entry lists 18 T cell receptor beta chains sequenced from one sample in a study of cytomegalovirus exposure and HLA in healthy donors. PCR employed 60 Vbeta and 13 Jbeta primers. Repertoires were generated with immunoSEQ multiplex PCR, while TCRdb's copy carries only in-frame clones and drops some. The sample records about 160,000 clones, roughly 85% being singletons. Source material: PBMCs. These receptor sequences come from a man aged 35-49 years in good health and CMV-seronegative.

Remarks on this clone: The same CDR3 is also encoded by other DNA sequences in this sample. The V gene is TRBV30, the J gene TRBJ2-7; D is undetermined. This CDR3 is built from 11 residues. V dropped 5 bases and J dropped 4 bases, with 9 bases sitting between them. The germline V gene has CDR1 GTSNPN and CDR2 SVGIG (reference sequence). The CDR3, as DNA: TGTGCCTGGTCTCCGGGTTACGAGCAGTACTTC. Residues: CAWSPGYEQYF.

The genes are TRBV5-4 and TRBJ2-2; no clear D gene. The CDR3 covers 15 residues. CDR1 and CDR2 (germline): SGHNT, YYREEE (reference sequence). V lost 0 bases and J lost 9, with 15 bases in between. The DNA for the CDR3 is TGTGCCAGCAGCTTGGACGGCGCAGGCCCCCGGGAGCTGTTTTTT. It is translated as CASSLDGAGPRELFF.

Only a few counts were recorded for this clone. V usage is TRBV10-3 and J usage is TRBJ2-1; 11 bases line up with TRBD1. Trimming removed 6 bases from V and 7 bases from J; junction bases left unmatched: 8. The CDR3 loop spans 15 amino acids. Germline V gene data show CDR1 as ENHRY and CDR2 as SYGVKD. Here the CDR3 DNA reads TGTGCCATCAGCCCAGGACAGGGGGCGCGTAATGAGCAGTTCTTC. Protein: CAISPGQGARNEQFF.

The genes are TRBV27 and TRBJ2-3; TRBD2 matches at 11 bases. From germline, CDR1 is MNHEY and CDR2 SMNVEV (reference sequence). Trimming cost V 3 bases and J 6 bases; bases outside gene matches: 14. The CDR3 spans 18 residues. DNA of the CDR3: TGTGCCAGCAGTTTCATGGGACGTAGCGGGAGGGCCTTTGATACGCAGTATTTT. This encodes CASSFMGRSGRAFDTQYF.

This clone was counted a few times. The V and J genes are TRBV28 and TRBJ2-3; a weak D match, TRBD1 (5 bases). The CDR3 runs 12 residues. Germline CDR1 MDHEN, CDR2 SYDVKM. V was pared by 6 bases and J by 9 bases, with 13 bases between. This CDR3 is CASSLPSGTQYF. CDR3 in DNA: TGTGCCAGCAGCTTACCCTCAGGGACGCAGTATTTT.

J is TRBJ2-7 and V is TRBV5-1; TRBD2 might be the D (5 bases). Germline V gene data show CDR1 as SGHRS and CDR2 as YFSETQ. The V gene lost 0 bases and the J gene lost 5 bases, with 6 bases spanning the gap. CDR3 length: 12 residues. CDR3 bases: TGCGCCAGCAGCTTGGTCGGGAACGAGCAGTACTTC. Residues: CASSLVGNEQYF.

The J gene is TRBJ2-5, the V gene TRBV5-8; TRBD1 matches at 7 bases. The better agreement between TRBJ2-7 and the DNA end casts doubt on the J call. CDR3 length equals 15 residues. The V gene's germline CDR1 is SGHTS and CDR2 YDEGEE. The CDR3 region has the DNA TGTGCCAGCAGTACCCGACAGGGCCGTAGGTACGAGCAGTACTTC. This gives the protein CASSTRQGRRYEQYF.

The CDR3: CASSFRDRLNEKLFF. CDR3 DNA: TGTGCCAGCAGCTTCCGGGACAGACTAAATGAAAAACTGTTTTTT. V gene TRBV7-9 combines with J gene TRBJ1-4; TRBD1 matches at 7 bases. V dropped 3 bases and J dropped 5; count of bases not matched to a gene: 6. Germline CDR1 and CDR2: SEHNR and FQNEAQ (reference sequence). The CDR3 is 15 amino acids.

This clone has just one count. The chain carries TRBV11-1 and TRBJ2-2, with D perhaps matching TRBD2 (6 bases). The CDR3 length is 16 residues. Trimming stripped 5 bases from V and 3 bases from J, with 16 bases between. The germline CDR1 and CDR2 sequences are SGHAT and FQDESV (reference sequence). In nucleotides, the CDR3 is TGTGCCAGCAGCACCTTGCGGGACGGTTACACCGGGGAGCTGTTTTTT. As protein: CASSTLRDGYTGELFF. Complete variable domain (other parts from reference TRBV11-1 and TRBJ2-2): EAEVAQSPRYKITEKSQAVAFWCDPISGHATLYWYRQILGQGPELLVQFQDESVVDDSQLPKDRFSAERLKGVDSTLKIQPAELGDSAMYLCASSTLRDGYTGELFFGEGSRLTVL.

The CDR3 loop reads CASLEMNTEAFF. In DNA form, the CDR3 reads TGTGCCAGCTTGGAGATGAACACTGAAGCTTTCTTT. This rearrangement joins TRBV18 to TRBJ1-1; D unclear. The CDR3 runs to 12 residues. V was cut by 7 bases and J by 0 bases, with 6 bases left in between. Germline lookup yields CDR1 KGHSH and CDR2 LQKENI. Based on the CDR3 plus reference TRBV18 and TRBJ1-1, the full variable domain is NAGVMQNPRHLVRRRGQEARLRCSPMKGHSHVYWYRQLPEEGLKFMVYLQKENIIDESGMPKERFSAEFPKEGPSILRIQQVVRGDSAAYFCASLEMNTEAFFGQGTRLTVV.

This chain connects TRBV6-1 to TRBJ1-2; 10 bases fit TRBD1. V shed 6 bases, J shed 7 bases, and the junction held 8 bases outside the gene matches. This CDR3 has 14 residues. CDR1 is MNHNS, CDR2 SASEGT, per germline. DNA of the CDR3: TGTGCCAGCAGCGGACTCGGGACAGGGGTTGGCTACACCTTC. Protein sequence: CASSGLGTGVGYTF.

The chain uses TRBV4-3 and TRBJ2-1, with a weak D call TRBD2 (6 bases). Germline loops: CDR1 LGHNA, CDR2 YSLEER. V was trimmed by 3 bases and J by 6 bases, leaving 9 bases between them. This CDR3 region has 13 residues. The CDR3 region has the DNA TGCGCCAGCAGCCATGGGGACTTCAATGAGCAGTTCTTC. Protein product: CASSHGDFNEQFF.

The CDR3 region has the DNA TGTGCCAGCAAGCGCTCGGACTTAGGATATGGCTACACCTTC. Protein product: CASKRSDLGYGYTF. The chain employs TRBV28 and TRBJ1-2; no clear D. This CDR3 region has 14 residues. Per the germline V gene, CDR1 is MDHEN and CDR2 is SYDVKM. V dropped 7 bases and J dropped 5 bases, with 17 bases sitting between them.

The gene calls are TRBV10-3 and TRBJ2-3; perhaps TRBD2 as D (6 bases). CDR3 length: 14 residues. Germline lookup yields CDR1 ENHRY and CDR2 SYGVKD. Trimming stripped 6 bases from V and 5 bases from J, with 15 bases between. The CDR3 spells CAISNRWEEDTQYF. Written as DNA, the CDR3 is TGTGCCATCAGCAACCGGTGGGAGGAAGATACGCAGTATTTT.

The chain is built from TRBV19 and TRBJ1-1; D is possibly TRBD1 (5 bases). This CDR3 has 13 amino acids. Trimming cost V 3 bases and J 3 bases, with 8 bases left between them. Germline V gene data show CDR1 as LNHDA and CDR2 as SQIVND (reference sequence). CDR3 nucleotides: TGTGCCAGTAGTATCGCGGGGGACACTGAAGCTTTCTTT. This gives the protein CASSIAGDTEAFF.

V is TRBV28 and J is TRBJ2-3, with a weak D call TRBD1 (6 bases). Per the germline V gene, CDR1 is MDHEN and CDR2 is SYDVKM. The CDR3 has 15 amino acids. V lost 5 bases and J 6 bases, leaving 18 bases between the germline ends. CDR3 sequence: CASSPNQGRLDTQYF. Written as DNA, the CDR3 is TGTGCCAGCAGTCCCAACCAGGGGAGATTGGATACGCAGTATTTT.

This clone turned up a few times. The chain is built from TRBV5-1 and TRBJ2-1; 10 bases fit TRBD1. This CDR3 region has 15 residues. The trim removed 0 bases at V and 12 bases at J, leaving 9 bases unmatched. CDR1 is SGHRS and CDR2 is YFSETQ in the germline V gene. Here the CDR3 reads CASSLVPGQGTGQFF. The CDR3 bases are TGCGCCAGCAGCTTGGTCCCGGGACAGGGGACGGGGCAGTTCTTC.

The rearrangement joins TRBV11-2 to TRBJ2-1; the D gene is possibly TRBD2 (6 bases). The CDR3 spans 16 residues. Germline V lookup: CDR1 SGHAT, CDR2 FQNNGV. Trimming cost V 1 base and J 5 bases, with 15 bases left between them. CDR3 sequence: CASSLGAGTRNNEQFF. In DNA form, the CDR3 reads TGTGCCAGCAGCTTAGGTGCCGGGACTCGTAACAATGAGCAGTTCTTC.